This TCR beta chain was profiled in a study of CD8+CD57+ T cells in acquired aplastic anemia. TCR beta VDJ and CDR3 profiles were obtained from a genomic DNA template. MiXCR was run by TCRdb on the reads, yielding one entry per CDR3 protein. The sample yields just over 150,000 distinct CDR3 sequences, roughly 48% seen once. An expansion of CD8+CD57+ cells by flow cytometry had been shown in patients chosen for sequencing. With 1 base removed from V and 6 bases from J, the gap between germline ends came to 12 bases. Germline V gene lookup returns CDR1 DFQATT and CDR2 SNEGSKA (reference sequence). The length of the CDR3 is 14 residues.

This TCR came from a human donor with aplastic anemia. V and J are TRBV20-1 and TRBJ2-2; D may match TRBD1 or TRBD2 (5 bases each). Sequencing used sorted CD4+, CD8+, or CD8+CD57+ T cells (not recorded which) from PBMCs. The CDR3 loop is CSARVGGDAGELFF. CDR3 DNA: TGCAGTGCTAGAGTTGGGGGAGACGCCGGGGAGCTGTTTTTT.